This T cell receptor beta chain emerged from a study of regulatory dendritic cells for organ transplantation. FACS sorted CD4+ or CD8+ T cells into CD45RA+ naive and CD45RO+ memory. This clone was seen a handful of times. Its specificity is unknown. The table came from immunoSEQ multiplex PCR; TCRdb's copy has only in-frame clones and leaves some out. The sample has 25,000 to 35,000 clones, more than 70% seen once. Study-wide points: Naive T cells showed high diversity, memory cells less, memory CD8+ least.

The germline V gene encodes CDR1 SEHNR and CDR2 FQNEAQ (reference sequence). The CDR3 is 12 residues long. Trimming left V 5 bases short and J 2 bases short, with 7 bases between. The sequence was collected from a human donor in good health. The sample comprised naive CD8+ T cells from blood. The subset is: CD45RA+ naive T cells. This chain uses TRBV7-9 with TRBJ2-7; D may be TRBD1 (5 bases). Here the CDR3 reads CASSADTYEQYF. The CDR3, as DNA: TGTGCCAGCAGCGCGGACACCTACGAGCAGTACTTC. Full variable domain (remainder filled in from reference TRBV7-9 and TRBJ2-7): DTGVSQNPRHKITKRGQNVTFRCDPISEHNRLYWYRQTLGQGPEFLTYFQNEAQLEKSRLLSDRFSAERPKGSFSTLEIQRTEQGDSAMYLCASSADTYEQYFGPGTRLTVT.